This T cell receptor (beta chain) was recovered during a study of blood T cell repertoires in COVID-19. For the study at large: The origin of the acute and convalescent COVID-19 samples was the United States, Italy and Spain. Nucleic acid was either cDNA or gDNA, and it came from T cells, B-cell-depleted T cells, or PBMCs.

In the original workflow: Researchers report that nucleated cell counts were estimated from reference gene primer amplification. Clones were sequenced by immunoSEQ multiplex PCR, and TCRdb holds only the in-frame ones, with some missing. V and J calls and clone size follow that table, whereas D and trimming were derived from the DNA. The repertoire holds about 270,000 clones, with around nine tenths as singletons. CDR3 length: 12 amino acids. Trimming took 4 bases from V and 5 from J, leaving 8 bases between them. This clone was seen a single time. This TCR derives from a man aged 35-49 years who had recovered from COVID-19. The specimen sequenced was peripheral blood. The chain uses TRBV12-3 or TRBV12-4 and TRBJ1-1; weak D call: TRBD1 (6 bases). The CDR3 sequence is CASSYRVTEAFF. Written as DNA, the CDR3 is TGTGCCAGCAGTTACAGGGTAACTGAAGCTTTCTTT.